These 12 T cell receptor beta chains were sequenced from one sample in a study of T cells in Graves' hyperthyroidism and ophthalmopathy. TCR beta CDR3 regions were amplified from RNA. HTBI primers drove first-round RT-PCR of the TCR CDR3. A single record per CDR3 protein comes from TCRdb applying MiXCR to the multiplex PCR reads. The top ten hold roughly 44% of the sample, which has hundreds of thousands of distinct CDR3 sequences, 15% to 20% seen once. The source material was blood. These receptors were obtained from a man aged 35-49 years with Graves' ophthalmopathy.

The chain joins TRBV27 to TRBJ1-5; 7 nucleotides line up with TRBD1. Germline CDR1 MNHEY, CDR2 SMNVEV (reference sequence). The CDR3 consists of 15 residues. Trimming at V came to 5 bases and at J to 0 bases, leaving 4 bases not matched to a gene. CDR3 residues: CASSITGDSNQPQHF. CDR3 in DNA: TGTGCCAGCAGTATTACAGGGGATAGCAATCAGCCCCAGCATTTT.

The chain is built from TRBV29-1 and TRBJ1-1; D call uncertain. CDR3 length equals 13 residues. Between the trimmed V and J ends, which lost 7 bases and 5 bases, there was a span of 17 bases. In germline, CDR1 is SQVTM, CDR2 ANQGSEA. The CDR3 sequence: CSARPRAKTEAFF. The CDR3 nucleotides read TGCAGCGCAAGGCCCCGCGCGAAAACTGAAGCTTTCTTT.

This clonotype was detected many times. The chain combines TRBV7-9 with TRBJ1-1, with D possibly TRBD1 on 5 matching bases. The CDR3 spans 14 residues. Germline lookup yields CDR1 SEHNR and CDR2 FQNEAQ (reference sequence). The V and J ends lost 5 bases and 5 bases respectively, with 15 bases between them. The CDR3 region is CASSRTAEGTEAFF. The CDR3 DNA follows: TGTGCCAGCAGCCGAACAGCAGAGGGGACTGAAGCTTTCTTT. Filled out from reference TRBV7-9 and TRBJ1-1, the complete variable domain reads DTGVSQNPRHKITKRGQNVTFRCDPISEHNRLYWYRQTLGQGPEFLTYFQNEAQLEKSRLLSDRFSAERPKGSFSTLEIQRTEQGDSAMYLCASSRTAEGTEAFFGQGTRLTVV.

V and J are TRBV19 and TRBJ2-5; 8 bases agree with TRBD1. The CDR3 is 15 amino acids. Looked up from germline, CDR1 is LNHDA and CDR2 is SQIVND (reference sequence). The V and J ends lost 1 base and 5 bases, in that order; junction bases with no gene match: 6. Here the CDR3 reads CASSIGGTGIETQYF. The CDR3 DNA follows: TGTGCCAGTAGTATAGGAGGGACAGGTATTGAGACCCAGTACTTC.

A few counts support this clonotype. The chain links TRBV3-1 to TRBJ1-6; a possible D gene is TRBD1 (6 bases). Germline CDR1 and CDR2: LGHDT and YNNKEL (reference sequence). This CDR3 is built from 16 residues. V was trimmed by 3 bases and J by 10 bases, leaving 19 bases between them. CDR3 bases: TGTGCCAGCAGCCAGAGTGCAGTCGGGGGGCGATCACCCCTCCACTTT. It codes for CASSQSAVGGRSPLHF.

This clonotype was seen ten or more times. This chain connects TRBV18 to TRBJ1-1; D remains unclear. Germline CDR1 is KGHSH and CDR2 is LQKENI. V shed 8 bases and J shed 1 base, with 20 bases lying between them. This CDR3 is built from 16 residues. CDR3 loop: CASQPLRAVTNTEAFF. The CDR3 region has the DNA TGTGCCAGCCAACCTCTTAGAGCGGTAACGAACACTGAAGCTTTCTTT.

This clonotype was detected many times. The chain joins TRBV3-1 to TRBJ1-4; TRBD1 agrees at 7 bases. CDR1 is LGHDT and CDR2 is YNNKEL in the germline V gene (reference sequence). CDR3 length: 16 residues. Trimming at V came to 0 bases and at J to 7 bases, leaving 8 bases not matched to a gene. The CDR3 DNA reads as TGTGCCAGCAGCCAAGATGGTCCAGGGGGAATTGAAAAACTGTTTTTT. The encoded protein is CASSQDGPGGIEKLFF.

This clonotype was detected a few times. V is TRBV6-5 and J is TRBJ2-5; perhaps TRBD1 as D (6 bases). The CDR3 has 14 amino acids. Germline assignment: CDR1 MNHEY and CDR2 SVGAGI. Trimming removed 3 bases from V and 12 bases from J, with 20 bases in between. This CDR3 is CASSYILGQSEKYF. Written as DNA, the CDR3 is TGTGCCAGCAGTTATATCCTTGGACAGTCTGAAAAGTACTTC.

The CDR3 DNA follows: TGCAGTGCTACCCTATCCACGACTCTCGCAATCACAGATACGCAGTATTTT. It translates to CSATLSTTLAITDTQYF. The V gene is TRBV20-1, the J gene TRBJ2-3; the D is unclear. V lost 4 bases and J 2 bases, leaving 22 bases between the germline ends. The CDR3 is 17 residues long. CDR1 is DFQATT and CDR2 is SNEGSKA in the germline V gene (reference sequence).

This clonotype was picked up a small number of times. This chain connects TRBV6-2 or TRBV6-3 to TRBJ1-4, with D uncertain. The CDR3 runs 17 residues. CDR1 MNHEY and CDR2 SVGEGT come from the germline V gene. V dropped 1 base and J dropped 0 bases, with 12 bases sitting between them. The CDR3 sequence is CASSYYPGLSTNEKLFF. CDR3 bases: TGTGCCAGCAGTTACTACCCCGGACTCTCAACTAATGAAAAACTGTTTTTT.

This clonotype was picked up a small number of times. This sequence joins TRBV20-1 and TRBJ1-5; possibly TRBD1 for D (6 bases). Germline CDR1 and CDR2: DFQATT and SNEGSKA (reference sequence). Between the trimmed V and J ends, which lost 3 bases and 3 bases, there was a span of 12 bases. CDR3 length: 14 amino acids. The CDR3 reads CSASQGRNNQPQHF. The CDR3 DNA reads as TGCAGTGCTAGTCAGGGGCGAAACAATCAGCCCCAGCATTTT.

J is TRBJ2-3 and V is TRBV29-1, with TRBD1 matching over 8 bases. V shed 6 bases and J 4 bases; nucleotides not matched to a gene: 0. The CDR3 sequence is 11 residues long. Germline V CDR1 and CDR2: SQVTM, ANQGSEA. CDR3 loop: CSVDRADTQYF. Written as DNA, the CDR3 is TGCAGCGTGGACAGGGCAGATACGCAGTATTTT.